The rows below give T cell receptor beta chains drawn from one sample of a study of blood T cells in healthy people across ages. Each CDR3 protein is one row after TCRdb ran MiXCR on the 5' RACE reads. The data hold around 1,700,000 distinct CDR3 sequences, with 25% to 30% observed a single time. Specimen: blood. The receptor source for this set is a young woman in good health. CDR3s include the opening cysteine and the closing phenylalanine or tryptophan. D genes are given only for firm matches. Expanded clones get a size class; other rows say once, few or many, or leave the size out.

>TRBD2|TRBV7-2|NA|TRBJ2-4
CASSHGASGRDEQYF
TGTGCCAGCAGCCACGGGGCTAGCGGGAGAGATGAGCAGTACTTC
>NA|TRBV5-1|few|TRBJ2-1
CASQGGGTYNEQFF
TGCGCCAGCCAGGGGGGGGGGACTTACAATGAGCAGTTCTTC
>NA|TRBV5-1|NA|TRBJ2-3
CASSLAGAPEDTQYF
TGCGCCAGCAGCTTGGCGGGGGCGCCCGAAGATACGCAGTATTTT
>NA|TRBV20-1|many|TRBJ2-3
CSAELSDTQYF
TGCAGTGCTGAGTTGTCAGATACGCAGTATTTT
>TRBD1|TRBV7-2|NA|TRBJ2-7
CASRTTDRDSYF
TGTGCCAGCAGGACAACCGACAGGGATAGTTACTTC
>TRBD1|TRBV20-1|NA|TRBJ1-4
CSARDMTGSEKLFF
TGCAGTGCTAGAGATATGACAGGGAGTGAAAAACTGTTTTTT
>TRBD1|TRBV10-3|NA|TRBJ1-3
CAISEQTGILSGNTIYF
TGTGCCATCAGTGAGCAGACAGGGATCCTCTCTGGAAACACCATATATTTT
>NA|TRBV27|once|TRBJ1-2
CASSQSGGPDGYTF
TGTGCCAGCAGCCAATCCGGGGGGCCCGATGGCTACACCTTC
>NA|TRBV20-1|NA|TRBJ2-1
CSARSRVGYNEQFF
TGCAGTGCCCGATCTCGTGTGGGGTACAATGAGCAGTTCTTC
>NA|TRBV29-1|many|TRBJ2-7
CSVATIYEQYF
TGCAGCGTTGCTACTATCTACGAGCAGTACTTC
>NA|TRBV2|NA|TRBJ1-4
CASSFYATSEKLFF
TGTGCCAGCAGTTTCTACGCAACTAGTGAAAAACTGTTTTTT
>NA|TRBV5-1|few|TRBJ2-3
CASSVGTPTLSDTQYF
TGCGCCAGCAGCGTAGGGACTCCTACACTCTCCGATACGCAGTATTTT
>NA|TRBV3-1|NA|TRBJ2-3
CASSQEADTVTDTQYF
TGTGCCAGCAGCCAAGAGGCAGATACTGTCACAGATACGCAGTATTTT
>NA|TRBV7-3|few|TRBJ2-6
CASSLSAEISGANVLTF
TGTGCCAGCAGCTTATCCGCAGAGATCTCTGGGGCCAACGTCCTGACTTTC
>TRBD2|TRBV20-1|few|TRBJ2-3
CSATLRDRVVIAGGLPRTDTQYF
TGCAGTGCTACTTTAAGGGACAGGGTGGTGATAGCGGGAGGGCTCCCTAGGACAGATACGCAGTATTTT
>TRBD1|TRBV9|many|TRBJ2-7
CASSRTGNPYEQYF
TGTGCCAGCAGTCGGACAGGGAATCCCTACGAGCAGTACTTC
>NA|TRBV28|few|TRBJ1-1
CASSLYPRTEAFF
TGTGCCAGCAGCTTATACCCCCGGACTGAAGCTTTCTTT
>TRBD2|TRBV12-3/TRBV12-4|NA|TRBJ2-7
CASSLGRRGGTYEQYF
TGTGCCAGCAGTTTAGGGAGGCGGGGAGGGACCTACGAGCAGTACTTC
>TRBD2|TRBV6-5|few|TRBJ2-2
CASRSGGRNTGELFF
TGTGCCAGCAGAAGCGGGGGACGGAACACCGGGGAGCTGTTTTTT